The clone carrying this T cell receptor (beta chain) was seen only once. The table came from immunoSEQ multiplex PCR; TCRdb's copy has only in-frame clones and leaves some out. The repertoire holds more than 70,000 clones, with around 93% as singletons. This sample was taken from a study of T cell changes during pregnancy in multiple sclerosis. V gave up 0 bases and J gave up 3 bases, with 9 bases separating them. Germline values: CDR1 MNHEY, CDR2 SMNVEV (reference sequence). The CDR3 consists of 15 residues. The sequencing used peripheral blood, collected before pregnancy. The TCR originated in a female donor with multiple sclerosis, enrolled in a pregnancy study. V is TRBV27 and J is TRBJ1-3; D unclear. CDR3 residues: CASSLSRGSGNTIYF. CDR3 DNA: TGTGCCAGCAGTTTATCACGCGGCAGTGGAAACACCATATATTTT.